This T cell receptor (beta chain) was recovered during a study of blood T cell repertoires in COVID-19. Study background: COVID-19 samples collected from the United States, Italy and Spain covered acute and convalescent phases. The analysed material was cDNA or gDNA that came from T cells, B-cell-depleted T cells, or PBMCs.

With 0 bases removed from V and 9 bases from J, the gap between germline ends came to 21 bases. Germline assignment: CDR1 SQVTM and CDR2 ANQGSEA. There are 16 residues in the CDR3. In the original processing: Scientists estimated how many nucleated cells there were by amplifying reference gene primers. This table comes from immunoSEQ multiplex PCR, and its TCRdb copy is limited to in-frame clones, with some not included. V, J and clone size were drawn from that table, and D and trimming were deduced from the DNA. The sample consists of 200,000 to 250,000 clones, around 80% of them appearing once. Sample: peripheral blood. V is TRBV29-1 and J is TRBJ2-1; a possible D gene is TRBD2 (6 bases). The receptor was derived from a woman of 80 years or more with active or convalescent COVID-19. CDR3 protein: CSVEDLRGSDGGEQFF. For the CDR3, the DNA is TGCAGCGTTGAAGATTTGCGGGGATCAGACGGGGGTGAGCAGTTCTTC.